This T cell receptor beta chain comes out of a study of T cell responses to AZD1222 COVID-19 vaccine. The CDR3 spans 15 residues. Looked up from germline, CDR1 is MNHEY and CDR2 is SVGAGI. Trimming took off 6 bases at V and 2 bases at J, with 16 bases between the two ends. Sequencing was performed with immunoSEQ multiplex PCR; in TCRdb, only in-frame clones are kept and a portion is missing. The data include around 140,000 clones; the top ten clones carry about 2.2%. Sequencing used peripheral blood. This sequence was found in an adult in good health. The V call is TRBV6-5, the J call TRBJ1-2, with D possibly being TRBD1 (5 bases). Here the CDR3 reads CASSNPERGNYGYTF. DNA of the CDR3: TGTGCCAGCAGCAATCCTGAACGGGGGAACTATGGCTACACCTTC.